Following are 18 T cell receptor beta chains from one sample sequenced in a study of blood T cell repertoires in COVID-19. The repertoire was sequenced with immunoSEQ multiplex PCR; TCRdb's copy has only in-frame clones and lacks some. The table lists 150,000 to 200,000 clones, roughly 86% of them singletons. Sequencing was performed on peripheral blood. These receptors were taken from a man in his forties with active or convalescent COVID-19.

In DNA form, the CDR3 reads TGTGCCACTCAGGGGGCGCCCGGAAACACCATATATTTT. It codes for CATQGAPGNTIYF. The chain uses TRBV25-1 and TRBJ1-3, with TRBD1 matching 8 bases. This CDR3 spans 13 amino acids. Looked up from germline, CDR1 is MGHDK and CDR2 is SYGVNS. V was pared by 10 bases and J by 4 bases, with 6 bases of the junction left unmatched.

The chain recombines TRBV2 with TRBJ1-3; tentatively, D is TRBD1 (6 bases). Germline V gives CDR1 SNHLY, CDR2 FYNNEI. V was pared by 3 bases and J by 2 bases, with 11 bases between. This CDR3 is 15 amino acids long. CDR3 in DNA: TGTGCCAGCAGTGAGCAGGGGACGGCTGGAAACACCATATATTTT. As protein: CASSEQGTAGNTIYF.

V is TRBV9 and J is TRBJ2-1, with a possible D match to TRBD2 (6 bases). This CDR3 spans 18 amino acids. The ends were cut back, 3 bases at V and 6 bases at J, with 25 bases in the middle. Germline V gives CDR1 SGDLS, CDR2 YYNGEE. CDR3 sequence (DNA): TGTGCCAGCAGCGAGACCCCTTTACTAGCCTCCGCCCCCAATGAGCAGTTCTTC. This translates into CASSETPLLASAPNEQFF. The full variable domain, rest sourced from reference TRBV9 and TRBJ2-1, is DSGVTQTPKHLITATGQRVTLRCSPRSGDLSVYWYQQSLDQGLQFLIQYYNGEERAKGNILERFSAQQFPDLHSELNLSSLELGDSALYFCASSETPLLASAPNEQFFGPGTRLTVL.

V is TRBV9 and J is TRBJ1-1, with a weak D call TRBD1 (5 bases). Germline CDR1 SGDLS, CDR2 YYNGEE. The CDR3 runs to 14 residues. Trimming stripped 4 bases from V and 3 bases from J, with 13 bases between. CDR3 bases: TGTGCCAGCAGCCTGAGCCCCAGGGACACTGAAGCTTTCTTT. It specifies CASSLSPRDTEAFF.

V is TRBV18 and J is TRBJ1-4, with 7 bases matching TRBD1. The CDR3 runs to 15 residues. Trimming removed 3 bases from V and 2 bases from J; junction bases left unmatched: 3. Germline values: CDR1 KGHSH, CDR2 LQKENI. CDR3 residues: CASSPLGQTNEKLFF. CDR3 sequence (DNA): TGTGCCAGCTCACCTTTGGGACAGACTAATGAAAAACTGTTTTTT.

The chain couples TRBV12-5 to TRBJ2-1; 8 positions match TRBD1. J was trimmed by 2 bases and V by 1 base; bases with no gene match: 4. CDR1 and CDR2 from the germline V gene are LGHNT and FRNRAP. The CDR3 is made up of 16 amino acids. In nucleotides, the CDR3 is TGTGCTAGTGGTTTGGACGGGACAGGAGCCTACAATGAGCAGTTCTTC. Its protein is CASGLDGTGAYNEQFF.

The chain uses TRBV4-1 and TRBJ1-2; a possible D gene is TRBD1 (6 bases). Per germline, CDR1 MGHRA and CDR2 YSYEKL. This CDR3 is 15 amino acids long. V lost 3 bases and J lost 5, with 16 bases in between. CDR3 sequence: CASSQASTGNYGYTF. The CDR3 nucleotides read TGCGCCAGCAGCCAGGCCTCCACAGGGAATTATGGCTACACCTTC.

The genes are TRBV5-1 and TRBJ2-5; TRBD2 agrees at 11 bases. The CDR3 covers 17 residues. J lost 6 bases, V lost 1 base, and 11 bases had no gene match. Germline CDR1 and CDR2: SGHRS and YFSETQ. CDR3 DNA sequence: TGCGCCAGCAGCTTGATAGATAGCGGGGGGGCCGGAAAGACCCAGTACTTC. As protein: CASSLIDSGGAGKTQYF.

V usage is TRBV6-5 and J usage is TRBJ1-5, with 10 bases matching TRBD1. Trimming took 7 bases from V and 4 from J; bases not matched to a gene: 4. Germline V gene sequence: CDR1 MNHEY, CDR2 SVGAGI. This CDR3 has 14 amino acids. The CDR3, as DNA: TGTGCCAGCAACCTGGACAGGGGGAATCAGCCCCAGCATTTT. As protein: CASNLDRGNQPQHF.

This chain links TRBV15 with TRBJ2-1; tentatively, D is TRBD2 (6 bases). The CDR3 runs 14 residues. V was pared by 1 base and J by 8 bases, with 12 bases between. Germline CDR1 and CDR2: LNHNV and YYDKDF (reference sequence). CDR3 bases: TGTGCCACCAGCAGAGGCGGTAGCGGACATGAGCAGTTCTTC. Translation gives CATSRGGSGHEQFF.

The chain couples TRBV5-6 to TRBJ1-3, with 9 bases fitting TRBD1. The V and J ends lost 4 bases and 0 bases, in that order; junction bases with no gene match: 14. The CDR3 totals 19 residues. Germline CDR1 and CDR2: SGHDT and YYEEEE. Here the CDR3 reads CASSEIGEIQGASGNTIYF. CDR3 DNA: TGTGCCAGCAGCGAGATAGGGGAAATACAGGGGGCCTCTGGAAACACCATATATTTT.

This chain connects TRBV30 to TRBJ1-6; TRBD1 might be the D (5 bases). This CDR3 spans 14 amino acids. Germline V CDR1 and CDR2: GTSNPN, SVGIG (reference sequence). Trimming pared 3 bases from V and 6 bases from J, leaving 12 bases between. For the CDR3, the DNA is TGTGCCTGGAGCCCAGGGTTTTCTAATTCACCCCTCCACTTT. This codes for CAWSPGFSNSPLHF.

CDR3 loop: CASIPGLGRTETQYF. The CDR3 DNA follows: TGTGCCAGCATTCCGGGACTAGGGAGGACAGAGACCCAGTACTTC. This chain uses TRBV6-5 with TRBJ2-5; 8 bases are shared with TRBD2. There are 15 residues in the CDR3. The V segment lost 7 bases and the J segment 4 bases; nucleotides outside the gene matches: 11. Germline loops: CDR1 MNHEY, CDR2 SVGAGI.

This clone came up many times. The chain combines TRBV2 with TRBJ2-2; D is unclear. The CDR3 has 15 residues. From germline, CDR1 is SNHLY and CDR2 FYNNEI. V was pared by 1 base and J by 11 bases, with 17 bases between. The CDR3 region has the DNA TGTGCCAGCAGTGAAGACCGGCTACGCAGGTTTGAGCTGTTTTTT. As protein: CASSEDRLRRFELFF.

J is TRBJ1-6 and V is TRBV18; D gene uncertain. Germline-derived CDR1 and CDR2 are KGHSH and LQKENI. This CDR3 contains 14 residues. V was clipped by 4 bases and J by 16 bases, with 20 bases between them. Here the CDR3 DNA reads TGTGCCAGCTCACTCAGGACGTCTCGGGAACCGCTCCACTTT. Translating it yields CASSLRTSREPLHF.

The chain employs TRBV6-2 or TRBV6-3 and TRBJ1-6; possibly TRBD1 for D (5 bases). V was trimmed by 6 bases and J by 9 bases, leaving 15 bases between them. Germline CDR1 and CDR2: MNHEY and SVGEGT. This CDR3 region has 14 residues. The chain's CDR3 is CASSPWGPVSPLHF. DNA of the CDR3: TGTGCCAGCAGCCCTTGGGGCCCGGTTTCACCCCTCCACTTT.

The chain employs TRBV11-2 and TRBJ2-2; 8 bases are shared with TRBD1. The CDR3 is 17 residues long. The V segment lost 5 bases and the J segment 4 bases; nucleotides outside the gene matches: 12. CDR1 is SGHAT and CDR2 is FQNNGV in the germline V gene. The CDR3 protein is CASSHPETGAFTGELFF. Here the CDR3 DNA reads TGTGCCAGCAGCCACCCCGAGACAGGGGCATTCACCGGGGAGCTGTTTTTT.

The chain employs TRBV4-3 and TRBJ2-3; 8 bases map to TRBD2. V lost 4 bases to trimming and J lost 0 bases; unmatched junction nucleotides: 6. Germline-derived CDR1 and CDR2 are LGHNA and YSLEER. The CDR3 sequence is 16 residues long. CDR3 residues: CASSRSSGSSTDTQYF. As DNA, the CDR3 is TGCGCCAGCAGCCGTTCTAGCGGGTCTAGCACAGATACGCAGTATTTT.